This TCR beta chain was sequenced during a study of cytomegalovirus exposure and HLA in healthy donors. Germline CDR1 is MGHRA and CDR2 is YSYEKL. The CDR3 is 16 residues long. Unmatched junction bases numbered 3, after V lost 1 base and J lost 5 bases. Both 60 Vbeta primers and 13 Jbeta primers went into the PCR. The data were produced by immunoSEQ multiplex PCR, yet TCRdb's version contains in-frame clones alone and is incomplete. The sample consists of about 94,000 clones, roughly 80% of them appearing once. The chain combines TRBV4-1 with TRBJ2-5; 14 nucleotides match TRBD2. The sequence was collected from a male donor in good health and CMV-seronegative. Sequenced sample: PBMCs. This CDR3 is CASSQGLAGGPETQYF. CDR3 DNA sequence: TGCGCCAGCAGCCAAGGACTAGCGGGAGGGCCGGAGACCCAGTACTTC.